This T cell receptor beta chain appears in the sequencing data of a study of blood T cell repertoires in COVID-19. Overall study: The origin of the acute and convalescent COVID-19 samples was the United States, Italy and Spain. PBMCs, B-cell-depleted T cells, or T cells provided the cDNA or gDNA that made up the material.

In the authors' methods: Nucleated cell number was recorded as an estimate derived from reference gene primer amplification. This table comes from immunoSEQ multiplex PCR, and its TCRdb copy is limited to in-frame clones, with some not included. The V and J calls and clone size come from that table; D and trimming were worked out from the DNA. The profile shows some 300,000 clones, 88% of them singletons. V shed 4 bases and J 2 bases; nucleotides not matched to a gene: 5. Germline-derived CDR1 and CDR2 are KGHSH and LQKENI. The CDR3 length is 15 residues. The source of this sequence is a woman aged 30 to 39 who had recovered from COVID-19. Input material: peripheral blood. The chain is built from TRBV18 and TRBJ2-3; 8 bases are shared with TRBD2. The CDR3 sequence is CASSRAGEVTDTQYF. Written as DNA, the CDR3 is TGTGCCAGCTCACGAGCGGGGGAAGTCACAGATACGCAGTATTTT.